This TCR beta chain was sequenced for a study of early T cells in non-severe SARS-CoV-2 infection. Unique molecular identifiers (one per individual cDNA molecule) were attached. TCRdb analysed the 5' RACE reads with MiXCR anew, one entry per CDR3 protein. Of over 45,000 distinct CDR3 sequences listed, around 5.6% are singletons. The V gene end was trimmed by 4 bases and the J gene end by 6 bases; junction bases not matched to a gene: 3. CDR3 size: 13 residues. The J gene is TRBJ1-1, the V gene TRBV12-3 or TRBV12-4, with TRBD1 matching over 9 bases. The TCR comes from an adult who was a healthcare worker with PCR-confirmed SARS-CoV-2 infection or an uninfected control (not recorded which). Sequencing was done on a sample of whole blood. DNA for the CDR3: TGTGCCAGCAGTTCCCGGACAGGGGCTGAAGCTTTCTTT. Its translation is CASSSRTGAEAFF.